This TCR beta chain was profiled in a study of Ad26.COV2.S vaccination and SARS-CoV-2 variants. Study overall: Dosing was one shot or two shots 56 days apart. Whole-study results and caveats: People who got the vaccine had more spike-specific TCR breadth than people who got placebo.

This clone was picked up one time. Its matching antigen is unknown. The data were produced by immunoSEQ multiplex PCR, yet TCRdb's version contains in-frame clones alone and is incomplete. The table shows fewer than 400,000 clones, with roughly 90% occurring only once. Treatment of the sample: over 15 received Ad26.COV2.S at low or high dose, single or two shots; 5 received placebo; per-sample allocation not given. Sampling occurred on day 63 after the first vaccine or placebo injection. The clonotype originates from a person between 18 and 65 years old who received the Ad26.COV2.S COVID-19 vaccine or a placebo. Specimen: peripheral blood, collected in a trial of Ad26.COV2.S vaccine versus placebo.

CDR3 amino acids: CASSSDPGSPWKGYTF. In DNA form, the CDR3 reads TGTGCCAGCAGTTCTGACCCGGGATCGCCCTGGAAAGGCTACACCTTC. The rearrangement uses TRBV6-5 and TRBJ1-2; no reliable D call. Trimming removed 4 bases at V and 8 bases at J, with 23 bases between. Germline assignment: CDR1 MNHEY and CDR2 SVGAGI. This CDR3 is 16 amino acids long.